This T cell receptor (beta chain) comes out of a study of post-analysis software for immune sequencing data. Whole-study results and caveats: Elevated frequency relative to controls characterized several TRBV segments in patients, TRBV5-6, TRBV5-1 and TRBV20-1 among them.

The CDR3 spans 12 residues. Germline V gene sequence: CDR1 SQVTM, CDR2 ANQGSEA. V was cut by 7 bases and J by 0 bases, with 10 bases left in between. This clonotype showed up just a few times. What it recognizes is unknown. Unique-molecular-identifier-tagged TCR beta cDNA libraries were used. TCRdb independently ran MiXCR on the PCR reads; one entry per CDR3 protein. The table lists about 770,000 distinct CDR3 sequences, about 43% of them singletons, with just under 5% in the top ten. The specimen sequenced was blood. This sequence was found in a girl aged 5-17 years with multiple sclerosis. This sequence joins TRBV29-1 and TRBJ2-7, with unresolved D. CDR3 amino acids: CSASLASYEQYF. The CDR3 bases are TGCAGCGCCAGTTTGGCCTCCTACGAGCAGTACTTC.